The TCR beta chain under discussion was sequenced for a study of post-analysis software for immune sequencing data. In regard to this clonotype: Its antigen is not identified.

General observations from the study: Relative to controls, patients had a handful of TRBV segments at higher frequency, with TRBV5-6, TRBV5-1 and TRBV20-1 among these.

Tagging with unique molecular identifiers was a feature of the TCR beta cDNA libraries. MiXCR, applied by TCRdb to the PCR reads, yields one record per CDR3 protein. The sample records almost 700,000 distinct CDR3 sequences, over 45% being singletons. Germline V lookup: CDR1 SGHRS, CDR2 YFSETQ. The CDR3 consists of 16 residues. With V trimmed by 0 bases and J by 4 bases, 9 bases remained unmatched. The TCR was taken from a girl aged 2-10 years with multiple sclerosis. Specimen: blood. The V call is TRBV5-1, the J call TRBJ2-7; 8 nucleotides agree with TRBD1. The CDR3 DNA reads TGCGCCAGCAGCTTGGCCAGAGACAGGGGCCTTTACGAGCAGTACTTC. As protein: CASSLARDRGLYEQYF.